These 10 T cell receptor beta chains were all obtained from the same sample, sequenced in a study of T-cell memory formation after mild COVID-19. TCRdb ran MiXCR on the 5' RACE reads and lists one entry per CDR3 protein. This sample yields 450,000 to 650,000 distinct CDR3 sequences, of which around 21% are seen a single time; around 12% belongs to the top ten. Sequenced input: PBMCs or a T cell subset sorted from them (not recorded which). The receptors here all came from an adult woman who had mild COVID-19 (a few samples of this study predate the infection). Cell type and time point are not known.

The chain carries TRBV12-3 or TRBV12-4 and TRBJ2-2; 7 bases are a match to TRBD1. Trimming removed 3 bases from V and 7 bases from J; junction bases left unmatched: 11. This CDR3 has 16 residues. CDR3 nucleotide sequence: TGTGCCAGCAGTTTCGGAGACAGGGCCGAAAGCGGGGAGCTGTTTTTT. This translates into CASSFGDRAESGELFF.

This clonotype appeared a few times. The CDR3 bases are TGTGCCAGTAGTCTCGGCAGGGGGCGATCTGAAGCTTTCTTT. The encoded protein is CASSLGRGRSEAFF. The V call is TRBV19, the J call TRBJ1-1, with 8 nucleotides matching TRBD1. The CDR3 runs to 14 residues. CDR1 is LNHDA and CDR2 is SQIVND in the germline V gene (reference sequence). Losses at the gene ends were 5 bases for V and 6 bases for J; bases not matched to a gene: 8.

The chain couples TRBV7-3 to TRBJ2-2, with D possibly being TRBD1 (6 bases). V lost 3 bases, J lost 8 bases, and 16 bases lay in between. This CDR3 spans 15 amino acids. Germline V lookup: CDR1 SGHTA, CDR2 FQGTGA. The CDR3 here is CASSLQGSSVGELFF. CDR3 nucleotides: TGTGCCAGCAGCTTGCAGGGGTCTTCCGTTGGGGAGCTGTTTTTT.

The rearrangement joins TRBV12-3 or TRBV12-4 to TRBJ1-1; D unclear. The CDR3 extends over 15 amino acids. With 5 bases removed from V and 0 bases from J, the gap between germline ends came to 13 bases. CDR3 DNA sequence: TGTGCCAGCAGTCTCTACCGGGATGTGAACACTGAAGCTTTCTTT. Protein: CASSLYRDVNTEAFF.

The chain uses TRBV5-1 and TRBJ2-1; D perhaps matches TRBD1 (6 bases). The CDR3 contains 12 residues. The germline V gene has CDR1 SGHRS and CDR2 YFSETQ. Trimming removed 4 bases from V and 15 bases from J, with 17 bases in between. Here the CDR3 reads CASSLTDWGLFF. DNA for the CDR3: TGCGCCAGCAGCCTTACGGACTGGGGGCTGTTCTTC.

This chain joins TRBV6-1 and TRBJ1-1, with D possibly TRBD1 on 6 matching bases. CDR1 is MNHNS and CDR2 is SASEGT in the germline V gene. The CDR3 runs 13 residues. V was clipped by 6 bases and J by 6 bases, with 14 bases between them. The chain's CDR3 is CASSGRGGAEAFF. The CDR3 nucleotides read TGTGCCAGCAGCGGCAGGGGAGGCGCTGAAGCTTTCTTT.

The chain is built from TRBV14 and TRBJ1-2; D may be TRBD1 (6 bases). Trimming took off 0 bases at V and 7 bases at J, with 21 bases between the two ends. Germline V gives CDR1 SGHDN, CDR2 FVKESK. This CDR3 has 17 residues. The CDR3 protein is CASSQDSGTTPYRGYTF. The DNA for the CDR3 is TGTGCCAGCAGCCAAGACTCAGGGACAACCCCTTATCGTGGCTACACCTTC.

This clonotype was observed a few times. The chain's CDR3 is CASSLGRGYRSYEQYF. As DNA, the CDR3 is TGTGCCAGCAGTCTCGGACGCGGATACCGTTCCTACGAGCAGTACTTC. The V call is TRBV6-2 or TRBV6-3, the J call TRBJ2-7, with D hard to call. The CDR3 is 16 residues long. V was cut by 5 bases and J by 1 base, with 18 bases left in between. The germline V gene encodes CDR1 MNHEY and CDR2 SVGEGT.

This clonotype was seen a handful of times. The chain recombines TRBV27 with TRBJ2-5, with D perhaps matching TRBD1 or TRBD2 (6 bases each). The CDR3 length is 16 residues. Germline V CDR1 and CDR2: MNHEY, SMNVEV (reference sequence). Trimming took 3 bases from V and 5 from J, leaving 19 bases between them. CDR3 bases: TGTGCCAGCAGTTTTGATGTGGGGGGCACGAGGGAGACCCAGTACTTC. Its protein product is CASSFDVGGTRETQYF.

Only a few counts were recorded for this clonotype. CDR3 protein: CASSALSWGQSYEQYF. DNA of the CDR3: TGTGCCAGCAGCGCCTTGTCTTGGGGGCAGTCCTACGAGCAGTACTTC. The chain combines TRBV7-2 with TRBJ2-7; tentatively, D is TRBD1 (6 bases). There are 16 residues in the CDR3. Germline V gene sequence: CDR1 SGHTA, CDR2 FQGNSA. Trimming shortened V by 5 bases and J by 1 base, and 18 bases separated the two germline ends.